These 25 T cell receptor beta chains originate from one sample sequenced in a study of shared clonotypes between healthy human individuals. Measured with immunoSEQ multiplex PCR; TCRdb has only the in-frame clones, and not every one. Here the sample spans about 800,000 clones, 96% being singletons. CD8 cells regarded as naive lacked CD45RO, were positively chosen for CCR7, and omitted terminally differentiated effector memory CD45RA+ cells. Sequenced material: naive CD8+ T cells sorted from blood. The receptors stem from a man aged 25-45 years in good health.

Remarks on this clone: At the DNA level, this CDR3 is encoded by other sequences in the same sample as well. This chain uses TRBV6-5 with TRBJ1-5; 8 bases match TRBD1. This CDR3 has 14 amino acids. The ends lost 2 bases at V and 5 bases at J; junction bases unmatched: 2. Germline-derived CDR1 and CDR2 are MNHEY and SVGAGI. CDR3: CASSYGTGDQPQHF. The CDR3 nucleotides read TGTGCCAGCAGTTACGGGACAGGCGATCAGCCCCAGCATTTT.

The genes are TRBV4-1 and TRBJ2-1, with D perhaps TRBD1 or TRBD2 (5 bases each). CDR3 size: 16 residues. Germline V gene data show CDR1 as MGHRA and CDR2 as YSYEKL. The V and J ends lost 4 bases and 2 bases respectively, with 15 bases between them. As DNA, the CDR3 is TGCGCCAGCAGCCTTCGGGGCACACATACCTACAATGAGCAGTTCTTC. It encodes CASSLRGTHTYNEQFF.

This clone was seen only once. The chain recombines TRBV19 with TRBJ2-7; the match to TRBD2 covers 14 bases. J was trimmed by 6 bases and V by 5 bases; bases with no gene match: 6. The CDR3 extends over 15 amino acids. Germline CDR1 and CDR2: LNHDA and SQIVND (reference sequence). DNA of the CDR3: TGTGCCAGTAGTGTGGGACTAGCGGGAGTCCTCGAGCAGTACTTC. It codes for CASSVGLAGVLEQYF.

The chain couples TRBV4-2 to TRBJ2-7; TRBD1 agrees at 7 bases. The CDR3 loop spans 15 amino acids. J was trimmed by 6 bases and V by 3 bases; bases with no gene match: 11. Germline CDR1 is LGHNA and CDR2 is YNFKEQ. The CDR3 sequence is CASSQGRDSPSEQYF. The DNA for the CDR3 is TGTGCCAGCAGCCAGGGAAGGGACAGCCCCTCCGAGCAGTACTTC.

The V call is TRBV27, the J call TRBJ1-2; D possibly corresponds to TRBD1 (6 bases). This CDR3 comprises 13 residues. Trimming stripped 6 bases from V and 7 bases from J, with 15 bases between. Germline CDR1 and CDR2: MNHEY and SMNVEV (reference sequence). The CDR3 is CASSPGQLVGYTF. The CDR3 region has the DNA TGTGCCAGCAGCCCCGGACAGTTGGTTGGCTACACCTTC.

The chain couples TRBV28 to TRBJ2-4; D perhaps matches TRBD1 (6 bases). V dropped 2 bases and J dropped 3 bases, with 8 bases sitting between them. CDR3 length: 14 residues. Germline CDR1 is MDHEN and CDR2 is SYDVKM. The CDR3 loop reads CASSLPGDKNIQYF. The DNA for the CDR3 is TGTGCCAGCAGTTTACCAGGGGACAAAAACATTCAGTACTTC.

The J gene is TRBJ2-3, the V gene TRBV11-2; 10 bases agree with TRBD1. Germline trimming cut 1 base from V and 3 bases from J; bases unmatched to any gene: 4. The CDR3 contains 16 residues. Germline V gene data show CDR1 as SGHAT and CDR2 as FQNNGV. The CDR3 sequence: CASSLAPGQGTDTQYF. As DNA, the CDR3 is TGTGCCAGCAGCTTAGCGCCGGGACAGGGGACAGATACGCAGTATTTT.

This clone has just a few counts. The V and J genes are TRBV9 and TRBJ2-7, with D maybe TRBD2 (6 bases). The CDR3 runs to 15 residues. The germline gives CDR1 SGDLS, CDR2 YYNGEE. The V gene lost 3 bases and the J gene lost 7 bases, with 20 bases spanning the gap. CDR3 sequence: CASSAGRTIPSEQYF. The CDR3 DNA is TGTGCCAGCAGCGCGGGGAGGACTATCCCTTCAGAGCAGTACTTC.

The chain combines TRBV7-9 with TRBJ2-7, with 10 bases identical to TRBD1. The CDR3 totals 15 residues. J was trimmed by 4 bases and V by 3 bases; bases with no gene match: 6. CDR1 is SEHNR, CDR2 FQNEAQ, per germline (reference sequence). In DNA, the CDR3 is TGTGCCAGCAGCTTGCCGGGACAGGGGACTTACGAGCAGTACTTC. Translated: CASSLPGQGTYEQYF. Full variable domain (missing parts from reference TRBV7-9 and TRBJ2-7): DTGVSQNPRHKITKRGQNVTFRCDPISEHNRLYWYRQTLGQGPEFLTYFQNEAQLEKSRLLSDRFSAERPKGSFSTLEIQRTEQGDSAMYLCASSLPGQGTYEQYFGPGTRLTVT.

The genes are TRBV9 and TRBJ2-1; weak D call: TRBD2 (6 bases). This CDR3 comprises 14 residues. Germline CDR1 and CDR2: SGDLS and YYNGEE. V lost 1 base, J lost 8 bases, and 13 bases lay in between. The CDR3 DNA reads TGTGCCAGCAGCGTACCTCCCACTAGCCATGAGCAGTTCTTC. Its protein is CASSVPPTSHEQFF. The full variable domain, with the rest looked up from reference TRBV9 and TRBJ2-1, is DSGVTQTPKHLITATGQRVTLRCSPRSGDLSVYWYQQSLDQGLQFLIQYYNGEERAKGNILERFSAQQFPDLHSELNLSSLELGDSALYFCASSVPPTSHEQFFGPGTRLTVL.

Here the CDR3 reads CASSSGQGPSYEQYF. The CDR3 DNA reads TGTGCCAGTAGTTCGGGACAGGGTCCTTCCTACGAGCAGTACTTC. The chain recombines TRBV19 with TRBJ2-7; 9 nucleotides match TRBD1. Germline V lookup: CDR1 LNHDA, CDR2 SQIVND (reference sequence). Germline trimming cut 5 bases from V and 1 base from J; bases unmatched to any gene: 6. This CDR3 is built from 15 residues.

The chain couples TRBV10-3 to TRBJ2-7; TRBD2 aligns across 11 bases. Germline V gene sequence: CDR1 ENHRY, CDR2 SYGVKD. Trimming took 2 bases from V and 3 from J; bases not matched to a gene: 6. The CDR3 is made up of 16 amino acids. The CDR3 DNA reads TGTGCCATCAGTGAGACTGGGACTAGCGGATTCTACGAGCAGTACTTC. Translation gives CAISETGTSGFYEQYF.

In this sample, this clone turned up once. The CDR3 spells CATKDDPQETQYF. CDR3 nucleotides: TGCGCCACCAAGGACGATCCACAAGAGACCCAGTACTTC. This chain joins TRBV5-1 and TRBJ2-5; D gene uncertain. From germline, CDR1 is SGHRS and CDR2 YFSETQ. The CDR3 has 13 amino acids. V was shortened by 9 bases and J by 2 bases, with 14 bases between the two germline ends.

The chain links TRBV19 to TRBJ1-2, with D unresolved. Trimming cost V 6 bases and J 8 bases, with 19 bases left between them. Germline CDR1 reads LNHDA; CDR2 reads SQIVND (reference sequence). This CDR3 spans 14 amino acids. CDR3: CASSPGLKAGGYTF. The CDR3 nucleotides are TGTGCCAGTAGCCCGGGCCTTAAGGCTGGAGGCTACACCTTC.

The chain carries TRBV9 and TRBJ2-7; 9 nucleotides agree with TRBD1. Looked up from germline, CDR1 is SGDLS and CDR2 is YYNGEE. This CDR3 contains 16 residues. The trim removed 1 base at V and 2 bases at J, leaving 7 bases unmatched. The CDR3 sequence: CASSVTDRGGPYEQYF. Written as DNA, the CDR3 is TGTGCCAGCAGCGTAACCGACAGGGGGGGCCCCTACGAGCAGTACTTC.

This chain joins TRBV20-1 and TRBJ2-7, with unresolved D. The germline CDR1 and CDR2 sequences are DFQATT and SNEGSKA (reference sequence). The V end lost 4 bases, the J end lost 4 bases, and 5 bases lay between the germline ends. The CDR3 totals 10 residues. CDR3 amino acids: CSANDYEQYF. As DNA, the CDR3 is TGCAGTGCTAACGATTACGAGCAGTACTTC.

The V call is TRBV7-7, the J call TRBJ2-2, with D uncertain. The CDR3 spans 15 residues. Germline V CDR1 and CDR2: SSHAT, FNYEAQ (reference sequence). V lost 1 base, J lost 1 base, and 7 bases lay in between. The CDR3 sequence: CASSLVPQNTGELFF. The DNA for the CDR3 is TGTGCCAGCAGCTTAGTCCCTCAGAACACCGGGGAGCTGTTTTTT.

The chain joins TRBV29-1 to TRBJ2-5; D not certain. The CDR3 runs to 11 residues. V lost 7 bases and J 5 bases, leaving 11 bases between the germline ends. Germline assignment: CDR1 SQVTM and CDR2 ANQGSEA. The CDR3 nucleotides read TGCAGCGGATGGTCCCGGGAGACCCAGTACTTC. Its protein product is CSGWSRETQYF. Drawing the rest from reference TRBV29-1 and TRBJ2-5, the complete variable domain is SAVISQKPSRDICQRGTSLTIQCQVDSQVTMMFWYRQQPGQSLTLIATANQGSEATYESGFVIDKFPISRPNLTFSTLTVSNMSPEDSSIYLCSGWSRETQYFGPGTRLLVL.

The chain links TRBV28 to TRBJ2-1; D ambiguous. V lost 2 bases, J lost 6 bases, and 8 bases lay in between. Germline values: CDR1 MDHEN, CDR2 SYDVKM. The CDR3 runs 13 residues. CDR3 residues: CASSLGSPNEQFF. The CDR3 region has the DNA TGTGCCAGCAGTTTAGGATCCCCCAATGAGCAGTTCTTC.

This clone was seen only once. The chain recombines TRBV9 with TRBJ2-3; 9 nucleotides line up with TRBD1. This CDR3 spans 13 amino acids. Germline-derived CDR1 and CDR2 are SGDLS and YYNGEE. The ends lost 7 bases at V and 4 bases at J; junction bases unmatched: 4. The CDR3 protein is CASGGQGADTQYF. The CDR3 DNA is TGTGCCAGCGGGGGACAGGGCGCAGATACGCAGTATTTT. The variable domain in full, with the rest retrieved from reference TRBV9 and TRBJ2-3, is DSGVTQTPKHLITATGQRVTLRCSPRSGDLSVYWYQQSLDQGLQFLIQYYNGEERAKGNILERFSAQQFPDLHSELNLSSLELGDSALYFCASGGQGADTQYFGPGTRLTVL.

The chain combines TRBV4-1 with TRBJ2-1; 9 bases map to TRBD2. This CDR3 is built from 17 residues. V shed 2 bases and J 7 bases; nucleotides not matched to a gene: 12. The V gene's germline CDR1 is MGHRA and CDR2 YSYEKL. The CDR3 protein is CASSQLPGLATRNEQFF. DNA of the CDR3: TGCGCCAGCAGCCAACTCCCAGGACTAGCGACCAGAAATGAGCAGTTCTTC.

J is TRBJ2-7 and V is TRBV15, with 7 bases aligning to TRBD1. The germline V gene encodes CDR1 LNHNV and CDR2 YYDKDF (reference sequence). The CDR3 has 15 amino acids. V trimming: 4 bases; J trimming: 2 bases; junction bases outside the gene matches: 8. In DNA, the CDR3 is TGTGCCACCAGCATGGGCCGGGACAGCCCCTACGAGCAGTACTTC. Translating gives CATSMGRDSPYEQYF.

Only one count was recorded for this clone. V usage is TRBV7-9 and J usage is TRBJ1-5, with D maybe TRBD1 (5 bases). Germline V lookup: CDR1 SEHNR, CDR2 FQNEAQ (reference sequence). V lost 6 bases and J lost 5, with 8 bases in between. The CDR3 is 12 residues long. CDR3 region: CASRRGDQPQHF. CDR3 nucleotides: TGTGCCAGCAGGAGGGGAGATCAGCCCCAGCATTTT.

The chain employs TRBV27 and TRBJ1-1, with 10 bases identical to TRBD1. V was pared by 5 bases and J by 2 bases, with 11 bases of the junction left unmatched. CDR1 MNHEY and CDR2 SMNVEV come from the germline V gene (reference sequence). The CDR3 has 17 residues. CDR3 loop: CASSPRWDRGPNTEAFF. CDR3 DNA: TGTGCCAGCAGTCCCAGGTGGGACAGGGGACCCAACACTGAAGCTTTCTTT.

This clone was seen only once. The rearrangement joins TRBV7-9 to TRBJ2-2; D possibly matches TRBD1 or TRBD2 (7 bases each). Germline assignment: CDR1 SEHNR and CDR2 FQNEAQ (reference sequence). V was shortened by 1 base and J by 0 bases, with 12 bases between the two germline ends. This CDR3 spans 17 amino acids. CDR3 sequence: CASSLGQGGSNTGELFF. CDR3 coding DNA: TGTGCCAGCAGCTTAGGACAGGGAGGGTCGAACACCGGGGAGCTGTTTTTT. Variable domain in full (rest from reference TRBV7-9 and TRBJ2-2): DTGVSQNPRHKITKRGQNVTFRCDPISEHNRLYWYRQTLGQGPEFLTYFQNEAQLEKSRLLSDRFSAERPKGSFSTLEIQRTEQGDSAMYLCASSLGQGGSNTGELFFGEGSRLTVL.